Below are 13 T cell receptor beta chains sequenced from a single sample in a study of CD8 T cells in ankylosing spondylitis. TCRdb recomputed calls from the 5' RACE reads with MiXCR, one row per CDR3 protein. The data contain about 240,000 distinct CDR3 sequences, around 9.1% of them seen just once; the ten biggest clones take up about 6.8%. The sequenced sample was blood, either unsorted or a sorted T cell fraction (not recorded which). The receptors stem from a male donor with ankylosing spondylitis or in good health (not recorded which).

The V gene is TRBV20-1, the J gene TRBJ2-5; 10 nucleotides match TRBD2. CDR1 is DFQATT and CDR2 is SNEGSKA in the germline V gene (reference sequence). The junction had 13 bases not matched to a gene; V was cut back by 3 bases and J by 3 bases. The CDR3 runs to 17 residues. DNA of the CDR3: TGCAGTGCTAGGGCAGCTAGCGGGGGACAAAGGAAAGAGACCCAGTACTTC. It specifies CSARAASGGQRKETQYF.

This clonotype was seen repeatedly, ten times or more. This chain joins TRBV5-1 and TRBJ2-5; TRBD2 agrees at 15 bases. CDR1 is SGHRS, CDR2 YFSETQ, per germline. V dropped 3 bases and J dropped 2; count of bases not matched to a gene: 5. CDR3 length: 17 residues. For the CDR3, the DNA is TGCGCCAGCAGCTGGGGGACTAGCGGGAGGCGTCAAGAGACCCAGTACTTC. Protein product: CASSWGTSGRRQETQYF.

This clonotype showed up many times. The chain has TRBV7-2 and TRBJ1-1; D is unresolved. The V end was cut by 1 base, the J end by 1 base, with 10 bases between. The germline CDR1 and CDR2 sequences are SGHTA and FQGNSA. The length of the CDR3 is 15 residues. The CDR3 DNA reads TGTGCCAGCAGCTTAGGGAGGCCTCGGAACACTGAAGCTTTCTTT. Residues: CASSLGRPRNTEAFF.

The gene calls are TRBV20-1 and TRBJ1-1; D gene ambiguous. V was trimmed by 2 bases and J by 0 bases, leaving 7 bases between them. CDR1 is DFQATT, CDR2 SNEGSKA, per germline (reference sequence). The CDR3 loop spans 13 amino acids. CDR3 sequence (DNA): TGCAGTGCTAGACGCCTGATGAACACTGAAGCTTTCTTT. As protein: CSARRLMNTEAFF.

This clonotype showed up many times. This chain joins TRBV20-1 and TRBJ2-5; unclear D gene. The CDR3 consists of 11 residues. The germline gives CDR1 DFQATT, CDR2 SNEGSKA (reference sequence). Between the trimmed V and J ends, which lost 4 bases and 5 bases, there was a span of 8 bases. The chain's CDR3 is CSATVGETQYF. The CDR3 region has the DNA TGCAGTGCTACAGTGGGGGAGACCCAGTACTTC.

At least ten counts were recorded for this clonotype. V and J are TRBV10-3 and TRBJ2-7; TRBD1 is a possible D gene (6 bases). The CDR3 is 15 residues long. V was trimmed by 3 bases and J by 1 base, leaving 13 bases between them. The germline V gene has CDR1 ENHRY and CDR2 SYGVKD. The CDR3 DNA follows: TGTGCCATCAGTGACCTTAAAGGACAGTCCTACGAGCAGTACTTC. As protein: CAISDLKGQSYEQYF.

The chain recombines TRBV28 with TRBJ1-4; 10 nucleotides line up with TRBD1. Germline V gene lookup returns CDR1 MDHEN and CDR2 SYDVKM. The CDR3 has 16 amino acids. With 5 bases clipped from V and 6 bases from J, the junction kept 9 bases outside the gene matches. The CDR3 region has the DNA TGTGCCAGCAGTCCCCAGACAGGGGGCCGGTATGAAAAACTGTTTTTT. Translating it yields CASSPQTGGRYEKLFF.

This clonotype was observed a few times. This rearrangement joins TRBV6-1 to TRBJ2-5, with D perhaps matching TRBD2 (5 bases). The ends were cut back, 6 bases at V and 4 bases at J, with 21 bases in the middle. CDR1 and CDR2 (germline): MNHNS, SASEGT. This CDR3 is 16 amino acids long. The CDR3 region has the DNA TGTGCCAGCAGCCTCAAGGACGGAGGAGTTCGAGAGACCCAGTACTTC. Translated: CASSLKDGGVRETQYF.

This clonotype was found many times. The chain combines TRBV20-1 with TRBJ2-4, with TRBD1 identical over 7 bases. Germline loops: CDR1 DFQATT, CDR2 SNEGSKA (reference sequence). CDR3 length equals 15 residues. The V segment lost 6 bases and the J segment 5 bases; nucleotides outside the gene matches: 13. The CDR3 DNA reads TGCAGTGCCATACAGGGGTCTCGGAACGAAAACATTCAGTACTTC. This codes for CSAIQGSRNENIQYF.

This clonotype was found many times. The chain has TRBV12-3 or TRBV12-4 and TRBJ2-3; D may be TRBD2 (5 bases). The length of the CDR3 is 15 residues. V was trimmed by 1 base and J by 0 bases, leaving 8 bases between them. CDR3 bases: TGTGCCAGCAGTTTAGAGGAGGCAAGCACAGATACGCAGTATTTT. It yields the protein CASSLEEASTDTQYF.

As to this clonotype: This sequence may be a read error, since a much larger clone differs from it by one base. The V gene is TRBV7-9, the J gene TRBJ2-5; D unclear. CDR1 and CDR2 (germline): SEHNR, FQNEAQ (reference sequence). With 3 bases removed from V and 4 bases from J, the gap between germline ends came to 12 bases. This CDR3 spans 14 amino acids. The CDR3 coding sequence is TGTGCCAGCAGCTTCGGCGGAAGTATAGAGACCCAGTACTTC. It specifies CASSFGGSIETQYF.

The rearrangement joins TRBV20-1 to TRBJ1-5; a possible D gene is TRBD1 (6 bases). The CDR3 length is 12 residues. V gave up 5 bases and J gave up 4 bases, with 9 bases separating them. Per the germline V gene, CDR1 is DFQATT and CDR2 is SNEGSKA (reference sequence). This CDR3 is CSAAGENQPQHF. The DNA of the CDR3 is TGCAGTGCTGCAGGGGAGAATCAGCCCCAGCATTTT.

This clonotype has a count of ten or more. V and J are TRBV7-9 and TRBJ1-6; D gene uncertain. Trimming stripped 0 bases from V and 9 bases from J, with 6 bases between. CDR3 length equals 13 residues. CDR1 SEHNR and CDR2 FQNEAQ come from the germline V gene (reference sequence). The CDR3 nucleotides are TGTGCCAGCAGCTTAGCGGACGGTTCACCCCTCCACTTT. It yields the protein CASSLADGSPLHF.